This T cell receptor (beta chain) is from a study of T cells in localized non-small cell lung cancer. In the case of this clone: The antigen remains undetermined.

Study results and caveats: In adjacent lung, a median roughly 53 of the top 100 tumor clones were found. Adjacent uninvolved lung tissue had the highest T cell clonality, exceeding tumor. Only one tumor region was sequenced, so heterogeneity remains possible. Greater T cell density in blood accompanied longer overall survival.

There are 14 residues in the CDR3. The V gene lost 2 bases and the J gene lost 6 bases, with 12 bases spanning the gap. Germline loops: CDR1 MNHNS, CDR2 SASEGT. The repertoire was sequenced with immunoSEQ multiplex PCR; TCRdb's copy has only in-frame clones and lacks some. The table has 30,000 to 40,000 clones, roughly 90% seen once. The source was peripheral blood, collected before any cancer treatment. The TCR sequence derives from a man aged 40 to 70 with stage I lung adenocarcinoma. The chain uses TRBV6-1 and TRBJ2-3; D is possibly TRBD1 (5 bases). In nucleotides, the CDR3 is TGTGCCAGCAGTGAAAGTGCCCACAGGGATACGCAGTATTTT. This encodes CASSESAHRDTQYF.